Below, 5 T cell receptor beta chains from the same sample are listed, as sequenced in a study of PD-1 blockade in classical Hodgkin lymphoma. Every single patient, without exception, relapsed after autologous stem cell transplantation, and brentuximab vedotin exposure varied. Assay: immunoSEQ multiplex PCR; the TCRdb copy retains only in-frame clones and omits some. Here the sample spans nearly 55,000 clones, 81% being singletons. Sample: peripheral blood mononuclear cells (PBMCs), taken at baseline. The receptors shown here come from a human donor with classical Hodgkin lymphoma.

V is TRBV6-4 and J is TRBJ2-2; D is possibly TRBD1 or TRBD2 (6 bases each). CDR1 is MRHNA, CDR2 SNTAGT, per germline. The CDR3 spans 14 residues. Trimming removed 3 bases from V and 3 bases from J, with 8 bases in between. The CDR3 is CASSDRGDTGELFF. The CDR3 DNA sequence: TGTGCCAGCAGTGATAGGGGGGACACCGGGGAGCTGTTTTTT.

The rearrangement uses TRBV6-5 and TRBJ2-1; tentative D call: TRBD2 (7 bases). The CDR3 contains 13 residues. V was clipped by 5 bases and J by 12 bases, with 17 bases between them. Germline lookup yields CDR1 MNHEY and CDR2 SVGAGI. The CDR3, as DNA: TGTGCCAGCAGTCCCGCGGGGGCCCCGGGGCAGTTCTTC. This codes for CASSPAGAPGQFF.

The chain employs TRBV11-2 and TRBJ2-2, with D perhaps TRBD1 (6 bases). CDR3 length equals 17 residues. The germline V gene encodes CDR1 SGHAT and CDR2 FQNNGV. The V and J ends lost 5 bases and 4 bases respectively, with 20 bases between them. This CDR3 is CASSPTGRGSTTGELFF. Here the CDR3 DNA reads TGTGCCAGCAGCCCGACAGGTCGGGGTTCGACCACCGGGGAGCTGTTTTTT. Filled out from reference TRBV11-2 and TRBJ2-2, the complete variable domain reads EAGVAQSPRYKIIEKRQSVAFWCNPISGHATLYWYQQILGQGPKLLIQFQNNGVVDDSQLPKDRFSAERLKGVDSTLKIQPAKLEDSAVYLCASSPTGRGSTTGELFFGEGSRLTVL.

The chain links TRBV5-6 to TRBJ2-5; D is tentatively TRBD1 or TRBD2 (6 bases each). The CDR3 has 14 residues. In germline, CDR1 is SGHDT, CDR2 YYEEEE. The V and J ends lost 4 bases and 6 bases respectively, with 16 bases between them. The CDR3 sequence is CASSGLGGGKTQYF. In DNA, the CDR3 is TGTGCCAGCAGCGGCTTAGGGGGAGGAAAGACCCAGTACTTC.

A few counts support this clone. This chain links TRBV27 with TRBJ2-2; D is unclear. Germline V gene sequence: CDR1 MNHEY, CDR2 SMNVEV (reference sequence). The CDR3 length is 12 residues. V gave up 4 bases and J gave up 8 bases, with 8 bases separating them. The CDR3 is CASSSRNGELFF. The DNA for the CDR3 is TGTGCCAGCAGTTCTAGAAATGGGGAGCTGTTTTTT.